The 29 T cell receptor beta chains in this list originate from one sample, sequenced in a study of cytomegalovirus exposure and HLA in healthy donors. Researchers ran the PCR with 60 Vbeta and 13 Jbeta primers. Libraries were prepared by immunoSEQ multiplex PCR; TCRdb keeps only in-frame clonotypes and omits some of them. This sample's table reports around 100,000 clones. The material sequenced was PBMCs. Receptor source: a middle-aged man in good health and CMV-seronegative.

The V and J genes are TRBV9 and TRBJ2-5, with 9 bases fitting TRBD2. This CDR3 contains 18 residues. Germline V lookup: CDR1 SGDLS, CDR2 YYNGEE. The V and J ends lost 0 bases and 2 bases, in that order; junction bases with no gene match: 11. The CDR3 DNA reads TGTGCCAGCAGCGTAGTAGGGCGGGGGGGCCATAAGCAAGAGACCCAGTACTTC. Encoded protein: CASSVVGRGGHKQETQYF.

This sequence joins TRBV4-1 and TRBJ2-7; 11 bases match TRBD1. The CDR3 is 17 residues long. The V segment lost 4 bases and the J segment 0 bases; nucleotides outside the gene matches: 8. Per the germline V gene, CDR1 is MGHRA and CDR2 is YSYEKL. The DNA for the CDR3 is TGCGCCAGCAGCCGCTTGTCTGGGACAGGGGGCTCCTACGAGCAGTACTTC. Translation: CASSRLSGTGGSYEQYF.

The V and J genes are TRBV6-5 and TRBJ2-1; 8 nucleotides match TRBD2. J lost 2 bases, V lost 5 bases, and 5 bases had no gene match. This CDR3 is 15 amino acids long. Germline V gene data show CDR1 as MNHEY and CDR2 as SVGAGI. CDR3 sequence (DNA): TGTGCCAGCAGTCGTAGCGGGGTCCCCTACAATGAGCAGTTCTTC. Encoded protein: CASSRSGVPYNEQFF.

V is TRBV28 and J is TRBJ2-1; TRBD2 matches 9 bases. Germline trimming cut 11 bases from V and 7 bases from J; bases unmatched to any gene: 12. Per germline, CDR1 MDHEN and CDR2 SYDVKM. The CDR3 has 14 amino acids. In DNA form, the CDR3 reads TGTGCCTCGCGGGAGGGCCAGTTTAAAAATGAGCAGTTCTTC. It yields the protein CASREGQFKNEQFF.

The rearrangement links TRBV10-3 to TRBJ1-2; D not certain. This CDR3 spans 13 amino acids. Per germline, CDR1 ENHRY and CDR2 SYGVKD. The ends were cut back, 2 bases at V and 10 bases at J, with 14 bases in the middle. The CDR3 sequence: CAISEESAKPYTF. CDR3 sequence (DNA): TGTGCCATCAGTGAGGAGTCTGCTAAACCCTACACCTTC.

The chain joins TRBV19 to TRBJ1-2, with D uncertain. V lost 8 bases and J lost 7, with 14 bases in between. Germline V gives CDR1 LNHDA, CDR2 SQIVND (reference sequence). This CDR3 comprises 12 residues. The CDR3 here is CASGGLRAGYTF. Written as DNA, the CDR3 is TGTGCCAGTGGCGGGTTGCGGGCTGGCTACACCTTC.

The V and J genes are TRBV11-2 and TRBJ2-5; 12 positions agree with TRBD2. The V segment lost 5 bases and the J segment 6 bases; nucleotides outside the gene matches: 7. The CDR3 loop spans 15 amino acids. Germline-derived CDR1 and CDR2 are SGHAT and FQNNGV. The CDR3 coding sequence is TGTGCCAGCAGCAAAGAGACTAGCGGGAGTCAGACCCAGTACTTC. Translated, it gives CASSKETSGSQTQYF.

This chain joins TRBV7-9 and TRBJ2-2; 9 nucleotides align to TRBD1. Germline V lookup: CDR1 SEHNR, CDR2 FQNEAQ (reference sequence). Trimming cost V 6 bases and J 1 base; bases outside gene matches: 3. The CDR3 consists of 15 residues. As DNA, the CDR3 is TGTGCCAGCAGGGCGACAGGGGGGAACACCGGGGAGCTGTTTTTT. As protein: CASRATGGNTGELFF.

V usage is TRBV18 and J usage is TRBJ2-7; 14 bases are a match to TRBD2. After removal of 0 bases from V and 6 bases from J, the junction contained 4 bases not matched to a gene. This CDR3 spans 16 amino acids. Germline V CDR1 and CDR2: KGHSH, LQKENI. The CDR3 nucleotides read TGTGCCAGCTCACCACCGGGGACTAGCGGGAGAGGCGAGCAGTACTTC. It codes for CASSPPGTSGRGEQYF.

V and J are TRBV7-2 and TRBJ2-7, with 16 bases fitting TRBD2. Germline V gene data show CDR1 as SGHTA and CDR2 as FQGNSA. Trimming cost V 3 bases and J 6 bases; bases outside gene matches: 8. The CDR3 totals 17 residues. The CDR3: CASSLDGTSGRAGEQYF. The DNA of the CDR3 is TGTGCCAGCAGCTTGGATGGGACTAGCGGGAGGGCCGGCGAGCAGTACTTC. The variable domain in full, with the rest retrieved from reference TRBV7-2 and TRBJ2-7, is GAGVSQSPSNKVTEKGKDVELRCDPISGHTALYWYRQSLGQGLEFLIYFQGNSAPDKSGLPSDRFSAERTGGSVSTLTIQRTQQEDSAVYLCASSLDGTSGRAGEQYFGPGTRLTVT.

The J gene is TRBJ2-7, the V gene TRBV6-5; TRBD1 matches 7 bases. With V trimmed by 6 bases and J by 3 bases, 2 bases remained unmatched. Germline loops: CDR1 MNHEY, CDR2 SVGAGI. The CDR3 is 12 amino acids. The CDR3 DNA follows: TGTGCCAGCAGCCGGACAGGCTACGAGCAGTACTTC. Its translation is CASSRTGYEQYF.

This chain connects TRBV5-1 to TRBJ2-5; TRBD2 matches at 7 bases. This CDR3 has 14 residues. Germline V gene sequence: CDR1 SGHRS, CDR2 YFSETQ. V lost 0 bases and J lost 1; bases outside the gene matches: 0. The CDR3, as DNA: TGCGCCAGCAGCTTGGGACTAGCCCAAGAGACCCAGTACTTC. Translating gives CASSLGLAQETQYF. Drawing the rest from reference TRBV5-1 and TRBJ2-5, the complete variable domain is KAGVTQTPRYLIKTRGQQVTLSCSPISGHRSVSWYQQTPGQGLQFLFEYFSETQRNKGNFPGRFSGRQFSNSRSEMNVSTLELGDSALYLCASSLGLAQETQYFGPGTRLLVL.

CDR3 sequence reads: CASSLGETGASTDTQYF. The CDR3 DNA reads TGTGCCAGTAGTCTAGGAGAGACAGGCGCTAGCACAGATACGCAGTATTTT. The chain carries TRBV19 and TRBJ2-3; D possibly corresponds to TRBD1 (6 bases). From germline, CDR1 is LNHDA and CDR2 SQIVND (reference sequence). The CDR3 spans 17 residues. Trimming removed 5 bases at V and 0 bases at J, with 18 bases between.

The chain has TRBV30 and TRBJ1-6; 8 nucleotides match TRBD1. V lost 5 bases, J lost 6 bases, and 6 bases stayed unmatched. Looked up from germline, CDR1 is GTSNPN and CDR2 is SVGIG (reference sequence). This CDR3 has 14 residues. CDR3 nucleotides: TGTGCCTGGGGCCTTCAGGGGGCTAATTCACCCCTCCACTTT. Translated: CAWGLQGANSPLHF.

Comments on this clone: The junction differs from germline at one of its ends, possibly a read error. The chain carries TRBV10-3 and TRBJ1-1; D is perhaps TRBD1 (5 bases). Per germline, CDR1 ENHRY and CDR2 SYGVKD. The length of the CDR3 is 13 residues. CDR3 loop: CAITRGGGTEASF. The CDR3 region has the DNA TGTGCCATTACTCGGGGGGGAGGCACTGAAGCTTCCTTT.

The CDR3 coding sequence is TGCGCCAGCAGCCCGGAGGGGGACAGGGGGTCCTACGAGCAGTACTTC. It translates to CASSPEGDRGSYEQYF. The chain links TRBV5-1 to TRBJ2-7; 11 bases line up with TRBD1. CDR1 and CDR2 from the germline V gene are SGHRS and YFSETQ. The CDR3 is made up of 16 amino acids. V lost 4 bases to trimming and J lost 1 base; unmatched junction nucleotides: 7.

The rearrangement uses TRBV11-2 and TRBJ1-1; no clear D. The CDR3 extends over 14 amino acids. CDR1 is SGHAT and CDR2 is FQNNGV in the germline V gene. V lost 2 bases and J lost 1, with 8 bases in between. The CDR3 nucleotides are TGTGCCAGCAGCTTATCGGGTAAGAACACTGAAGCTTTCTTT. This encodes CASSLSGKNTEAFF.

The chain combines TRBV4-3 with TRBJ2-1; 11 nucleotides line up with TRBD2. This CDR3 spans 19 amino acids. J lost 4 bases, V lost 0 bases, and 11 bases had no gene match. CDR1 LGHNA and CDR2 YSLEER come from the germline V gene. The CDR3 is CASSQDRGGTSGKYNEQFF. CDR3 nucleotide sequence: TGCGCCAGCAGCCAAGACCGGGGTGGGACTAGCGGCAAATACAATGAGCAGTTCTTC.

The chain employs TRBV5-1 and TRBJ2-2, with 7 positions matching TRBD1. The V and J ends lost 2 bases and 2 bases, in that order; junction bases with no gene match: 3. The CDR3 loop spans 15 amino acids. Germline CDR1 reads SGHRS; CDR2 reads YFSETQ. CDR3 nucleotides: TGCGCCAGCAGCTTACAGGGGACAAACACCGGGGAGCTGTTTTTT. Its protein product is CASSLQGTNTGELFF. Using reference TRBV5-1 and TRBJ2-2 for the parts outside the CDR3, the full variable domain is KAGVTQTPRYLIKTRGQQVTLSCSPISGHRSVSWYQQTPGQGLQFLFEYFSETQRNKGNFPGRFSGRQFSNSRSEMNVSTLELGDSALYLCASSLQGTNTGELFFGEGSRLTVL.

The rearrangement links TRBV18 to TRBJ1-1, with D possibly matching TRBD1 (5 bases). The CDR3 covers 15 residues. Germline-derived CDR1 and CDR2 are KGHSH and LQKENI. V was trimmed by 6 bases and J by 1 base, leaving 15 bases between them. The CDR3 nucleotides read TGTGCCAGCTCTGCGCTGGGGGGAAAGAACACTGAAGCTTTCTTT. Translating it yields CASSALGGKNTEAFF.

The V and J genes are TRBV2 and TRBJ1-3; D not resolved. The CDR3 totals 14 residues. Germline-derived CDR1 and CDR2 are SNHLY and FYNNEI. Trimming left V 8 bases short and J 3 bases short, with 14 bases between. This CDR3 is CASLSGLSGNTIYF. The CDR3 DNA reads TGTGCCAGCTTATCAGGTCTGAGTGGAAACACCATATATTTT.

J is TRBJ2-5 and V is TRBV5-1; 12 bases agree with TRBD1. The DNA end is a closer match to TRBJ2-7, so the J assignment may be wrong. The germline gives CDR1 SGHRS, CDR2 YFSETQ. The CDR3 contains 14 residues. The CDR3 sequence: CASRPGQGAYEQYF. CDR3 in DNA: TGCGCCAGCAGGCCGGGACAGGGGGCGTACGAGCAGTACTTC.

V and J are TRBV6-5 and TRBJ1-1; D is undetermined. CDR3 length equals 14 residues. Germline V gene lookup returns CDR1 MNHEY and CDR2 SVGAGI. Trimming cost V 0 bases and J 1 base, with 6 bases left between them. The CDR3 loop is CASSYSPTNTEAFF. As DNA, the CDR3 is TGTGCCAGCAGTTACTCACCTACGAACACTGAAGCTTTCTTT.

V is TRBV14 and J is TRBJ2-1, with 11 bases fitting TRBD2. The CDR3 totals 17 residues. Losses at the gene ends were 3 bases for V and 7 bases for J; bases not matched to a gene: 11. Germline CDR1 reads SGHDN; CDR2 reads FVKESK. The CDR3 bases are TGTGCCAGCAGCCATACCCCTACTAGCGGGAGTGGGAATGAGCAGTTCTTC. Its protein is CASSHTPTSGSGNEQFF.

Written as DNA, the CDR3 is TGTGCCAGCAGTTCAGAGGACAGCTCGAACACCGGGGAGCTGTTTTTT. This codes for CASSSEDSSNTGELFF. This rearrangement joins TRBV6-5 to TRBJ2-2; a possible D gene is TRBD1 (6 bases). Trimming removed 4 bases from V and 0 bases from J, with 12 bases in between. The CDR3 is made up of 16 amino acids. CDR1 and CDR2 from the germline V gene are MNHEY and SVGAGI.

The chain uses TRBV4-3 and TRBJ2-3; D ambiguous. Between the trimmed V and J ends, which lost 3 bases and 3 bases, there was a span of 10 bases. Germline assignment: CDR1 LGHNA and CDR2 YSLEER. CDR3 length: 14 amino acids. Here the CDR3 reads CASSHSAVTDTQYF. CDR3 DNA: TGCGCCAGCAGCCACAGCGCGGTGACAGATACGCAGTATTTT.

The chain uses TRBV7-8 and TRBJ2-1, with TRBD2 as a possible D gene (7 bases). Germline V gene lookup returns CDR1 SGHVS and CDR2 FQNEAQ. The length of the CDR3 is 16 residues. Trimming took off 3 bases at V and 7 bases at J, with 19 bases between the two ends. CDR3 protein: CASSFPGRGRQNEQFF. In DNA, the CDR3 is TGTGCCAGCAGCTTCCCAGGGAGGGGGAGGCAAAATGAGCAGTTCTTC.

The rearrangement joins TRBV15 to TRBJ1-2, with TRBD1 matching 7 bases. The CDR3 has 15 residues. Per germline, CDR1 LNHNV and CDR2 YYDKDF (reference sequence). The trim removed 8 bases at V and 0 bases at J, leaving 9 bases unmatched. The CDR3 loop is CATAIGGQPNYGYTF. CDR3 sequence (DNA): TGTGCCACCGCCATTGGGGGACAGCCTAACTATGGCTACACCTTC.

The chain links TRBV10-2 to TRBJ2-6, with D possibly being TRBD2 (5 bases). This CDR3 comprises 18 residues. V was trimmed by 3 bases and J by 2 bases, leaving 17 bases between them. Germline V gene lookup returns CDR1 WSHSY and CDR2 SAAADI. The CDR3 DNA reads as TGCGCCAGCAGTGAAAGGAGGCAGGACCTGACTGGGGCCAACGTCCTGACTTTC. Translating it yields CASSERRQDLTGANVLTF.